The rows below give T cell receptor beta chains drawn from one sample of a study of T cells in Graves' hyperthyroidism and ophthalmopathy. TCRdb reprocessed the multiplex PCR reads via MiXCR and lists one record per CDR3 protein. The table shows 650,000 to 750,000 distinct CDR3 sequences, with 14% occurring only once. The sample comprised blood. The source of these receptors is a woman under 30 with Graves' hyperthyroidism. Each CDR3 is given with its conserved first and last residue. The order of the fields is J gene, V gene, CDR3 protein.

J: TRBJ1-1; V: TRBV10-2; CDR3: CASIGMNTEAFF
J: TRBJ2-4; V: TRBV5-5; CDR3: CASSLGPRTSGEKNIQYF
J: TRBJ2-1; V: TRBV4-1; CDR3: CASSQDGDTNIRSYNEQFF
J: TRBJ2-7; V: TRBV12-3/TRBV12-4; CDR3: CASTDSNLSYEQYF
J: TRBJ1-6; V: TRBV12-3/TRBV12-4; CDR3: CASSRRPPNSPLHF
J: TRBJ2-5; V: TRBV6-1; CDR3: CASSVDLGGETQYF
J: TRBJ2-7; V: TRBV19; CDR3: CASSMGTGGAYEQYF
J: TRBJ2-1; V: TRBV20-1; CDR3: CSADSSGRPNEQFF
J: TRBJ2-3; V: TRBV28; CDR3: CASSLRPQYF
J: TRBJ2-5; V: TRBV18; CDR3: CASSPKGGETQYF
J: TRBJ2-7; V: TRBV30; CDR3: CACTRQGYEQYF
J: TRBJ2-1; V: TRBV12-3/TRBV12-4; CDR3: CASSPPSGADYNEQFF
J: TRBJ1-1; V: TRBV20-1; CDR3: CSATNLGTEAFF
J: TRBJ2-1; V: TRBV7-9; CDR3: CASSLGLTATSYNEQFF
J: TRBJ2-1; V: TRBV29-1; CDR3: CSVERLAGEETEQFF
J: TRBJ2-1; V: TRBV13; CDR3: CASSLGAHFYNEQFF
J: TRBJ1-5; V: TRBV4-1; CDR3: CASSQQAQTRDSRNQPQHF
J: TRBJ2-4; V: TRBV9; CDR3: CASGGSAKNIQYF
J: TRBJ1-4; V: TRBV2; CDR3: CASSVPGQEKLFF
J: TRBJ1-5; V: TRBV15; CDR3: CATSRGILGVDHSNQPQHF
J: TRBJ1-4; V: TRBV30; CDR3: CAWSPGTATNEKLFF
J: TRBJ1-6; V: TRBV18; CDR3: CASLQDGGSPLHF
J: TRBJ1-2; V: TRBV6-2/TRBV6-3; CDR3: CASSKDANYGYTF
J: TRBJ1-4; V: TRBV18; CDR3: CASSPGLNEKLFF
J: TRBJ2-5; V: TRBV30; CDR3: CACNSGTSGRGQETQYF
J: TRBJ2-7; V: TRBV30; CDR3: CAWSSFRSYEQYF
J: TRBJ1-2; V: TRBV12-3/TRBV12-4; CDR3: CASSLIRDGGYTF
J: TRBJ2-5; V: TRBV20-1; CDR3: CSARDIGRLQETQYF
J: TRBJ1-5; V: TRBV6-2/TRBV6-3; CDR3: CARTLQGWNQPQHF
J: TRBJ1-6; V: TRBV6-5; CDR3: CASSYSNRGYSPLHF
J: TRBJ1-5; V: TRBV2; CDR3: CASSVKGSQPQHF
J: TRBJ2-1; V: TRBV4-3; CDR3: CASSQDNRADEQFF
J: TRBJ1-2; V: TRBV18; CDR3: CASSPLKGYYGYTF
J: TRBJ2-7; V: TRBV6-2/TRBV6-3; CDR3: CASSYHSIVAYEQYF
J: TRBJ1-2; V: TRBV2; CDR3: CASSDNGLGGYTF
J: TRBJ2-5; V: TRBV18; CDR3: CASSPLERETQYF
J: TRBJ2-7; V: TRBV28; CDR3: CASDHSGSYEQYF
J: TRBJ2-7; V: TRBV7-2; CDR3: CASSLVSPSGRGSYEQYF
J: TRBJ2-5; V: TRBV5-8; CDR3: CASTLRDSYFQETQYF
J: TRBJ2-3; V: TRBV15; CDR3: CATSDGTSGLTDTQYF
J: TRBJ2-7; V: TRBV29-1; CDR3: CSALAESSYEQYF
J: TRBJ2-5; V: TRBV6-5; CDR3: CASSYWGEETQYF
J: TRBJ2-1; V: TRBV12-3/TRBV12-4; CDR3: CASRGTNEQFF
J: TRBJ1-1; V: TRBV30; CDR3: CAWTGGGIPEAFF
J: TRBJ2-7; V: TRBV27; CDR3: CASSLSYPRRGEQYF
J: TRBJ1-1; V: TRBV7-2; CDR3: CASSLVFGLNTEAFF
J: TRBJ2-3; V: TRBV20-1; CDR3: CSARVKSTDTQYF
J: TRBJ1-2; V: TRBV5-1; CDR3: CASSGGGAQGYGYTF
J: TRBJ1-5; V: TRBV6-1; CDR3: CASRFGTGGNQPQHF
J: TRBJ2-3; V: TRBV4-1; CDR3: CASSQPSGRLDTQYF
J: TRBJ2-7; V: TRBV12-3/TRBV12-4; CDR3: CASSSTLAARYEQYF
J: TRBJ1-4; V: TRBV5-1; CDR3: CASSRTGGDEKLFF
J: TRBJ2-2; V: TRBV7-9; CDR3: CGLAGNTGELFF